The 15 T cell receptor beta chains below all came from one sample that was sequenced in a study of T cells in Graves' hyperthyroidism and ophthalmopathy. It was RNA transcripts that yielded the amplified TCR beta CDR3 regions. TCR CDR3 underwent first-round RT-PCR with the HTBI primer set. In TCRdb, the multiplex PCR reads were re-called with MiXCR into one record per CDR3 protein. This sample has hundreds of thousands of distinct CDR3 sequences, with 15% to 20% found just once. Input material: blood. Receptors were obtained from a woman between 25 and 40 years old with Graves' hyperthyroidism.

The table lists this clonotype with a few counts. The chain is built from TRBV6-6 and TRBJ1-2, with D unclear. The CDR3 totals 15 residues. Germline V CDR1 and CDR2: MNHNY, SVGAGI (reference sequence). Deletions cut 0 bases from V and 8 bases from J, with 16 bases between. CDR3 coding DNA: TGTGCCAGCAGTTACTCGAATCTAAGAGATCAAGGCTACACCTTC. This gives the protein CASSYSNLRDQGYTF.

The J gene is TRBJ1-4, the V gene TRBV2; unclear D gene. This CDR3 is built from 14 residues. In germline, CDR1 is SNHLY, CDR2 FYNNEI. V lost 1 base, J lost 7 bases, and 10 bases lay in between. This chain's CDR3 is CASSEEALTEKLFF. The CDR3 DNA sequence: TGTGCCAGCAGTGAAGAGGCACTGACTGAAAAACTGTTTTTT.

J is TRBJ1-5 and V is TRBV24-1; possibly TRBD1 for D (5 bases). CDR1 and CDR2 from the germline V gene are KGHDR and SFDVKD. The CDR3 contains 13 residues. V lost 9 bases to trimming and J lost 9 bases, with 17 bases between them. The CDR3 sequence is CATASGTHRPQHF. In nucleotides, the CDR3 is TGTGCCACCGCCTCAGGGACTCATCGGCCCCAGCATTTT.

This clonotype was counted many times. The gene calls are TRBV7-2 and TRBJ2-3; D is tentatively TRBD1 or TRBD2 (7 bases each). The CDR3 spans 14 residues. V lost 5 bases to trimming and J lost 4 bases, with 13 bases between them. Germline V gene data show CDR1 as SGHTA and CDR2 as FQGNSA. The CDR3 loop is CASSLSGTADTQYF. CDR3 nucleotide sequence: TGTGCCAGCAGCCTAAGCGGGACAGCAGATACGCAGTATTTT.

This clonotype was seen a few times. The chain employs TRBV6-1 and TRBJ1-1, with D possibly TRBD1 on 5 matching bases. Looked up from germline, CDR1 is MNHNS and CDR2 is SASEGT. V was cut by 6 bases and J by 3 bases, with 17 bases left in between. The CDR3 covers 15 residues. CDR3: CASRELRGMDTEAFF. The CDR3 DNA sequence: TGTGCCAGCAGGGAATTAAGGGGTATGGACACTGAAGCTTTCTTT.

CDR3 region: CASSNRGRDEKLFF. The CDR3 nucleotides read TGTGCCAGCAGCAACAGGGGGAGGGATGAAAAACTGTTTTTT. The V and J genes are TRBV2 and TRBJ1-4, with TRBD1 matching over 8 bases. CDR1 and CDR2 (germline): SNHLY, FYNNEI. CDR3 length: 14 residues. After removal of 6 bases from V and 6 bases from J, the junction contained 6 bases not matched to a gene. Looking up the rest from reference TRBV2 and TRBJ1-4 gives the full variable domain: EPEVTQTPSHQVTQMGQEVILRCVPISNHLYFYWYRQILGQKVEFLVSFYNNEISEKSEIFDDQFSVERPDGSNFTLKIRSTKLEDSAMYFCASSNRGRDEKLFFGSGTQLSVL.

This clonotype was seen repeatedly, ten times or more. The V call is TRBV12-3 or TRBV12-4, the J call TRBJ2-1, with 8 bases fitting TRBD2. V gave up 3 bases and J gave up 10 bases; unmatched junction bases: 20. The CDR3 runs to 18 residues. CDR3 coding DNA: TGTGCCAGCAGTTTTCAACCCCTCCGGGACCGGGAGGGTCTGGAGCAGTTCTTC. Translation: CASSFQPLRDREGLEQFF.

This clonotype was recorded a few times. The chain carries TRBV20-1 and TRBJ1-5; tentative D call: TRBD1 (5 bases). Per germline, CDR1 DFQATT and CDR2 SNEGSKA (reference sequence). Trimming shortened V by 6 bases and J by 1 base, and 16 bases separated the two germline ends. There are 15 residues in the CDR3. As DNA, the CDR3 is TGCAGTGCAAAGCCCCAGGGAGGGAGCAATCAGCCCCAGCATTTT. It is translated as CSAKPQGGSNQPQHF.

This clonotype was counted many times. J is TRBJ2-7 and V is TRBV20-1; D call uncertain. Germline loops: CDR1 DFQATT, CDR2 SNEGSKA (reference sequence). This CDR3 spans 11 amino acids. V was shortened by 6 bases and J by 3 bases, with 9 bases between the two germline ends. In DNA form, the CDR3 reads TGCAGTGCAACCGCGGACTACGAGCAGTACTTC. Protein sequence: CSATADYEQYF.

In its sample, this clonotype was seen a few times. The V and J genes are TRBV5-1 and TRBJ2-2, with D possibly matching TRBD2 (5 bases). Germline CDR1 SGHRS, CDR2 YFSETQ. The CDR3 has 15 residues. Trimming removed 4 bases from V and 4 bases from J, with 14 bases in between. In nucleotides, the CDR3 is TGCGCCAGCAGCCAGACTGGACTGAGCACCGGGGAGCTGTTTTTT. It yields the protein CASSQTGLSTGELFF. Complete variable domain (other parts from reference TRBV5-1 and TRBJ2-2): KAGVTQTPRYLIKTRGQQVTLSCSPISGHRSVSWYQQTPGQGLQFLFEYFSETQRNKGNFPGRFSGRQFSNSRSEMNVSTLELGDSALYLCASSQTGLSTGELFFGEGSRLTVL.

This clonotype was detected only once. This chain uses TRBV5-1 with TRBJ1-1; no clear D. CDR1 and CDR2 from the germline V gene are SGHRS and YFSETQ. CDR3 size: 17 residues. Between the trimmed V and J ends, which lost 0 bases and 1 base, there was a span of 16 bases. The CDR3 reads CASSLVKESHKNTEAFF. Here the CDR3 DNA reads TGCGCCAGCAGCTTGGTCAAAGAGAGTCACAAGAACACTGAAGCTTTCTTT.

Many counts were recorded for this clonotype. This chain links TRBV12-5 with TRBJ2-1; TRBD2 aligns across 8 bases. V was pared by 5 bases and J by 6 bases, with 12 bases of the junction left unmatched. Germline assignment: CDR1 LGHNT and CDR2 FRNRAP. The CDR3 is 16 residues long. Here the CDR3 DNA reads TGTGCTAGTGGTATAACAGGGAGGGCGGGGGGCAATGAGCAGTTCTTC. It codes for CASGITGRAGGNEQFF.

On this clonotype itself: A much larger clonotype is one base distant, so this may be a read error. CDR3 region: CAASDLLAGLYNEQFF. As DNA, the CDR3 is TGTGCCGCCAGTGACCTACTAGCGGGACTTTACAATGAGCAGTTCTTC. The chain has TRBV24-1 and TRBJ2-1; 10 bases are shared with TRBD2. The CDR3 is 16 residues long. Germline V gene data show CDR1 as KGHDR and CDR2 as SFDVKD.

This clonotype was seen ten or more times. The J gene is TRBJ2-1, the V gene TRBV6-6; 12 bases line up with TRBD2. The trim removed 0 bases at V and 6 bases at J, leaving 9 bases unmatched. This CDR3 region has 18 residues. Germline CDR1 and CDR2: MNHNY and SVGAGI (reference sequence). CDR3: CASSYSRLAGVGLNEQFF. CDR3 coding DNA: TGTGCCAGCAGTTACTCCCGACTAGCGGGAGTGGGCCTCAATGAGCAGTTCTTC.

Worth noting for this clonotype: Just one base apart from a much larger clone, this may be a read error. A read error is likely, as this CDR3 ends without the conserved phenylalanine or tryptophan. The rearrangement uses TRBV5-6 and TRBJ1-1; D remains ambiguous. V dropped 4 bases and J dropped 8 bases, with 12 bases sitting between them. This CDR3 contains 12 residues. CDR1 and CDR2 from the germline V gene are SGHDT and YYEEEE. The CDR3 reads CASSPGVTEAFL. The CDR3 nucleotides are TGTGCCAGCAGCCCTGGGGTTACGGAAGCTTTCCTT.